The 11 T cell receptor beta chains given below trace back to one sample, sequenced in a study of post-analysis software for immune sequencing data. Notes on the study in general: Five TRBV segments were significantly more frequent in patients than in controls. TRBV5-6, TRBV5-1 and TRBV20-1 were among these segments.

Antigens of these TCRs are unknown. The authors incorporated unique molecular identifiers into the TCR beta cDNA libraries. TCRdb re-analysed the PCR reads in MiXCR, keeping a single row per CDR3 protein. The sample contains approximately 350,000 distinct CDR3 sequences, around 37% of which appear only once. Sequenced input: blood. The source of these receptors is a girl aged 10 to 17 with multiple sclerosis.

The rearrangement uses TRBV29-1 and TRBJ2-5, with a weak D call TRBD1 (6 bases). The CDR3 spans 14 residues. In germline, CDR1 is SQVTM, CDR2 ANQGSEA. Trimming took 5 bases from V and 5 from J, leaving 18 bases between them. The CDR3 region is CSVQTGYFKETQYF. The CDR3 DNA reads TGCAGCGTTCAAACAGGGTATTTTAAGGAGACCCAGTACTTC. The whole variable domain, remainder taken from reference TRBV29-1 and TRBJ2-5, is SAVISQKPSRDICQRGTSLTIQCQVDSQVTMMFWYRQQPGQSLTLIATANQGSEATYESGFVIDKFPISRPNLTFSTLTVSNMSPEDSSIYLCSVQTGYFKETQYFGPGTRLLVL.

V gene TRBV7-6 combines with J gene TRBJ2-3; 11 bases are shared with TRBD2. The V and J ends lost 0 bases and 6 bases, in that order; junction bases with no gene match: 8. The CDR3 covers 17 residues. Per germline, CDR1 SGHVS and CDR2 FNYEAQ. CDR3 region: CASSLARDSGGADTQYF. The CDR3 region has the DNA TGTGCCAGCAGCTTAGCGAGGGATAGCGGGGGGGCCGATACGCAGTATTTT.

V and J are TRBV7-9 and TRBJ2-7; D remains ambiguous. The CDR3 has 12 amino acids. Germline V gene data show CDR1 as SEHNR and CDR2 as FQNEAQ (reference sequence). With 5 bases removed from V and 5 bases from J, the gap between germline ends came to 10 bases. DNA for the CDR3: TGTGCCAGCAGCCAAGCAGTCGACGAGCAGTACTTC. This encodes CASSQAVDEQYF.

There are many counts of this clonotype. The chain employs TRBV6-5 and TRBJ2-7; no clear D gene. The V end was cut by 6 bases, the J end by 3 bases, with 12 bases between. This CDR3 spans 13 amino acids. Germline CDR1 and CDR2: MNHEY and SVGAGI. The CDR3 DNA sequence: TGTGCCAGCAGCCAGGCAACCTACTACGAGCAGTACTTC. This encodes CASSQATYYEQYF.

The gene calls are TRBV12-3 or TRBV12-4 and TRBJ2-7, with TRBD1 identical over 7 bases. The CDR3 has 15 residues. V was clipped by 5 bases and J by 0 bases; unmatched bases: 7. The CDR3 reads CASSPDRASSYEQYF. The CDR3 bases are TGTGCCAGCAGTCCAGACAGGGCGAGCTCCTACGAGCAGTACTTC.

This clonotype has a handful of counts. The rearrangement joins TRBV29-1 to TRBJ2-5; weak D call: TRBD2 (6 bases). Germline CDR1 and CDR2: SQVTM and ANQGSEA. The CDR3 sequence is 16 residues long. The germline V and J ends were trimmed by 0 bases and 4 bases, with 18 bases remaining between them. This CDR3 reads CSVEDHQGGGRETQYF. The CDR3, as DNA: TGCAGCGTTGAAGATCATCAGGGAGGCGGCAGAGAGACCCAGTACTTC.

The CDR3 protein is CSARLRGGSYNEQFF. CDR3 bases: TGCAGTGCTAGGTTGCGGGGGGGAAGCTACAATGAGCAGTTCTTC. V is TRBV20-1 and J is TRBJ2-1; 9 nucleotides line up with TRBD2. CDR1 is DFQATT, CDR2 SNEGSKA, per germline (reference sequence). This CDR3 has 15 residues. V was clipped by 3 bases and J by 3 bases; unmatched bases: 6.

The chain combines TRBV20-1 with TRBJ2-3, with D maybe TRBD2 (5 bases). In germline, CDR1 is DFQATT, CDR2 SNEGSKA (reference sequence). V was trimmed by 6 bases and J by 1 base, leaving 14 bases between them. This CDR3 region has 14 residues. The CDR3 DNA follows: TGCAGTGCCCAGCCCCAGAGGGGCACAGATACGCAGTATTTT. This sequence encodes CSAQPQRGTDTQYF.

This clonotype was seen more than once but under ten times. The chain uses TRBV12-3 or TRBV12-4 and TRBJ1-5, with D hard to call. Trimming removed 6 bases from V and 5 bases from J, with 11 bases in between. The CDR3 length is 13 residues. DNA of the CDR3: TGTGCCAGCAGCTCCGAAGGGTATCAGCCCCAGCATTTT. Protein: CASSSEGYQPQHF.

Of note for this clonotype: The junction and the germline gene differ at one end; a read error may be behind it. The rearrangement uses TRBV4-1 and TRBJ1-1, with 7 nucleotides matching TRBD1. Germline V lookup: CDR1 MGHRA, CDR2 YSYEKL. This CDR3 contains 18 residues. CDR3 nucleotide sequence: TGCGCCCGCAGCGCGGCTGGGACAGCCTTATTTATGAACACTGAAGCTTTCTTT. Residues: CARSAAGTALFMNTEAFF.

CDR3 nucleotides: TGTGCCAGCAGTCCTCCCTGGGGGCGAGGCTACACCTTC. This gives the protein CASSPPWGRGYTF. V and J are TRBV12-3 or TRBV12-4 and TRBJ1-2; D perhaps matches TRBD1 (6 bases). This CDR3 is 13 amino acids long. V was trimmed by 5 bases and J by 8 bases, leaving 15 bases between them.